The 12 T cell receptor beta chains in this list originate from one sample, sequenced in a study of CD8 T cells in Susac syndrome. With random hexamers, reverse transcription was performed on roughly 0.5 to 1 ug of RNA. Each CDR3 protein gets one entry after TCRdb re-called the immunoSEQ multiplex PCR reads with MiXCR. The table lists around 200,000 distinct CDR3 sequences, roughly 94% of them singletons. Sequences were obtained from CD8+ T cells from PBMCs. The source of these receptors is a human donor with Susac syndrome.

This chain uses TRBV3-1 with TRBJ2-7; the D is unclear. Germline V gives CDR1 LGHDT, CDR2 YNNKEL (reference sequence). Trimming took 0 bases from V and 11 from J, leaving 8 bases between them. CDR3 size: 11 residues. Written as DNA, the CDR3 is TGTGCCAGCAGCCAAGAAGCTGAGGAGTACTTC. It translates to CASSQEAEEYF.

The chain links TRBV9 to TRBJ2-3; D perhaps matches TRBD2 (7 bases). Trimming left V 4 bases short and J 6 bases short, with 18 bases between. This CDR3 spans 15 amino acids. CDR1 and CDR2 from the germline V gene are SGDLS and YYNGEE. Here the CDR3 reads CASSKGGAWLDTQYF. CDR3 sequence (DNA): TGTGCCAGCAGCAAGGGGGGGGCCTGGCTGGATACGCAGTATTTT.

The chain is built from TRBV11-2 and TRBJ2-2; D is undetermined. V lost 4 bases, J lost 5 bases, and 11 bases lay in between. The CDR3 totals 14 residues. Germline V gene lookup returns CDR1 SGHAT and CDR2 FQNNGV. The DNA for the CDR3 is TGTGCCAGCAGCTCCGGCGTAGGGACCGGGGAGCTGTTTTTT. It codes for CASSSGVGTGELFF.

This clonotype was seen a single time. The chain carries TRBV7-9 and TRBJ2-7; D is undetermined. The ends were cut back, 5 bases at V and 1 base at J, with 12 bases in the middle. Germline values: CDR1 SEHNR, CDR2 FQNEAQ (reference sequence). The CDR3 consists of 14 residues. The CDR3 DNA follows: TGTGCCAGCAGCACATCTAGAGAATCCTACGAGCAGTACTTC. Its translation: CASSTSRESYEQYF.

The chain is built from TRBV29-1 and TRBJ1-1; no clear D. CDR1 and CDR2 from the germline V gene are SQVTM and ANQGSEA. This CDR3 is 12 amino acids long. Trimming took 3 bases from V and 5 from J, leaving 10 bases between them. The CDR3 bases are TGCAGCGTTGAGAGGGCAGAGACTGAAGCTTTCTTT. As protein: CSVERAETEAFF.

The V call is TRBV6-5, the J call TRBJ2-7; 8 bases are shared with TRBD1. Germline V gives CDR1 MNHEY, CDR2 SVGAGI. This CDR3 has 13 residues. Unmatched junction bases numbered 8, after V lost 6 bases and J lost 7 bases. CDR3: CASSHAGTGEQYF. The CDR3 DNA reads as TGTGCCAGCAGCCACGCCGGGACAGGAGAGCAGTACTTC.

V usage is TRBV20-1 and J usage is TRBJ2-7, with TRBD2 matching 11 bases. CDR1 and CDR2 (germline): DFQATT, SNEGSKA (reference sequence). The CDR3 spans 15 residues. J was trimmed by 4 bases and V by 3 bases; bases with no gene match: 8. The DNA for the CDR3 is TGCAGTGCTAGCGGCACTAGCGGGAGTAGGTACGAGCAGTACTTC. Amino acid sequence: CSASGTSGSRYEQYF.

This clonotype was recorded once. V usage is TRBV20-1 and J usage is TRBJ2-1; 7 bases line up with TRBD1. The CDR3 runs to 15 residues. V gave up 0 bases and J gave up 8 bases; unmatched junction bases: 10. Germline V gene data show CDR1 as DFQATT and CDR2 as SNEGSKA (reference sequence). The CDR3 DNA follows: TGCAGTGCTAGAGATCCGGTGACAGGGACATATGAGCAGTTCTTC. Protein: CSARDPVTGTYEQFF.

The chain uses TRBV5-4 and TRBJ2-7; D uncertain. Trimming removed 4 bases from V and 4 bases from J, with 18 bases in between. Germline V lookup: CDR1 SGHNT, CDR2 YYREEE (reference sequence). The CDR3 length is 15 residues. The CDR3 region has the DNA TGTGCCAGCAGCACGAACGGATCGCCCGGGTACGAGCAGTACTTC. Translating gives CASSTNGSPGYEQYF. The full variable domain, rest sourced from reference TRBV5-4 and TRBJ2-7, is ETGVTQSPTHLIKTRGQQVTLRCSSQSGHNTVSWYQQALGQGPQFIFQYYREEENGRGNFPPRFSGLQFPNYSSELNVNALELDDSALYLCASSTNGSPGYEQYFGPGTRLTVT.

The chain recombines TRBV2 with TRBJ2-1, with D unclear. CDR3 size: 13 residues. Trimming shortened V by 5 bases and J by 3 bases, and 8 bases separated the two germline ends. CDR1 SNHLY and CDR2 FYNNEI come from the germline V gene. The chain's CDR3 is CASSFPVYNEQFF. In DNA form, the CDR3 reads TGTGCCAGCAGTTTCCCAGTCTACAATGAGCAGTTCTTC.

This clonotype has just one count. This chain uses TRBV9 with TRBJ1-2; tentatively, D is TRBD1 (5 bases). V lost 0 bases and J lost 4, with 13 bases in between. Germline CDR1 is SGDLS and CDR2 is YYNGEE. This CDR3 comprises 15 residues. The CDR3 DNA follows: TGTGCCAGCAGCGTAGACGATCGGGGCGGCTATGGCTACACCTTC. Amino acids: CASSVDDRGGYGYTF.

The gene calls are TRBV5-1 and TRBJ2-1; possible D gene TRBD2, 6 bases. V shed 2 bases and J shed 7 bases, with 19 bases lying between them. Germline lookup yields CDR1 SGHRS and CDR2 YFSETQ. The CDR3 length is 16 residues. CDR3 bases: TGCGCCAGCAGCTTTACCACCGGGACTTCAGGGAATGAGCAGTTCTTC. Its translation: CASSFTTGTSGNEQFF.